The 9 T cell receptor beta chains in this list originate from one sample, sequenced in a study of response to subunit inactivated influenza vaccine. One entry per CDR3 protein results from TCRdb running MiXCR on the RT-PCR reads. The table has about 520,000 distinct CDR3 sequences, around 25% seen once. The sequences come from CD4+ T cells sorted from PBMCs, collected about 5 days after vaccination. All receptors derive from a man over 45 who received an inactivated influenza vaccine.

This clonotype was detected only a few times. The V call is TRBV20-1, the J call TRBJ2-1, with TRBD2 as a possible D gene (6 bases). Looked up from germline, CDR1 is DFQATT and CDR2 is SNEGSKA (reference sequence). Trimming left V 6 bases short and J 5 bases short, with 23 bases between. There are 16 residues in the CDR3. The CDR3 sequence is CSATNIGLWVDNEQFF. The CDR3, as DNA: TGCAGTGCAACGAATATAGGACTATGGGTCGACAATGAGCAGTTCTTC.

This chain connects TRBV6-4 to TRBJ2-3; no reliable D call. Trimming removed 0 bases at V and 0 bases at J, with 10 bases between. This CDR3 spans 16 amino acids. Germline CDR1 MRHNA, CDR2 SNTAGT. CDR3 region: CASSDSFEASTDTQYF. CDR3 in DNA: TGTGCCAGCAGTGACTCGTTCGAGGCTAGCACAGATACGCAGTATTTT.

The DNA for the CDR3 is TGCGCCAGCAGCCAAGATGACAGGGGGCTTGGGGATGAGCAGTTCTTC. Translating it yields CASSQDDRGLGDEQFF. V is TRBV4-3 and J is TRBJ2-1; 10 bases line up with TRBD1. The junction had 7 bases not matched to a gene; V was cut back by 0 bases and J by 8 bases. The germline V gene encodes CDR1 LGHNA and CDR2 YSLEER. This CDR3 contains 16 residues.

J is TRBJ2-1 and V is TRBV24-1, with D maybe TRBD2 (6 bases). V was clipped by 4 bases and J by 4 bases, with 19 bases between them. The CDR3 is 17 amino acids. Per germline, CDR1 KGHDR and CDR2 SFDVKD. CDR3 in amino acids: CATSDSPFGGDYNEQFF. CDR3 in DNA: TGTGCCACCAGTGACTCCCCCTTCGGGGGAGATTACAATGAGCAGTTCTTC.

This clonotype was detected a few times. The chain has TRBV5-1 and TRBJ1-1, with 8 bases lining up with TRBD1. This CDR3 is 14 amino acids long. V was pared by 4 bases and J by 1 base, with 3 bases of the junction left unmatched. In germline, CDR1 is SGHRS, CDR2 YFSETQ. CDR3 sequence: CASSHGTGNTEAFF. The CDR3 DNA reads as TGCGCCAGCAGCCATGGGACAGGGAACACTGAAGCTTTCTTT.

This sequence joins TRBV20-1 and TRBJ2-7, with D possibly matching TRBD1 (5 bases). This CDR3 comprises 14 residues. Looked up from germline, CDR1 is DFQATT and CDR2 is SNEGSKA (reference sequence). V lost 0 bases to trimming and J lost 5 bases, with 14 bases between them. CDR3 sequence reads: CSARDGSGRHEQYF. The CDR3 DNA reads as TGCAGTGCTAGAGATGGGTCAGGGCGGCACGAGCAGTACTTC.

The chain joins TRBV10-3 to TRBJ2-2; unclear D gene. This CDR3 comprises 14 residues. Germline CDR1 is ENHRY and CDR2 is SYGVKD. V dropped 4 bases and J dropped 5 bases, with 11 bases sitting between them. The CDR3 loop reads CAISGATQTGELFF. The CDR3 nucleotides read TGTGCCATCAGTGGGGCTACACAAACCGGGGAGCTGTTTTTT.

The rearrangement uses TRBV19 and TRBJ2-2; D is ambiguous. This CDR3 has 15 amino acids. Trimming left V 0 bases short and J 2 bases short, with 7 bases between. The germline CDR1 and CDR2 sequences are LNHDA and SQIVND (reference sequence). As DNA, the CDR3 is TGTGCCAGTAGTATAGATCCAGCAAACACCGGGGAGCTGTTTTTT. This codes for CASSIDPANTGELFF. The full variable domain, its missing parts supplied by reference TRBV19 and TRBJ2-2, is DGGITQSPKYLFRKEGQNVTLSCEQNLNHDAMYWYRQDPGQGLRLIYYSQIVNDFQKGDIAEGYSVSREKKESFPLTVTSAQKNPTAFYLCASSIDPANTGELFFGEGSRLTVL.

In this sample, this clonotype turned up a few times. J is TRBJ2-1 and V is TRBV15, with D perhaps matching TRBD2 (7 bases). CDR1 LNHNV and CDR2 YYDKDF come from the germline V gene (reference sequence). The CDR3 length is 15 residues. The V end was cut by 0 bases, the J end by 6 bases, with 12 bases between. CDR3 in DNA: TGTGCCACCAGCAGAGATGCGGGGGCCTTCAATGAGCAGTTCTTC. Encoded protein: CATSRDAGAFNEQFF.